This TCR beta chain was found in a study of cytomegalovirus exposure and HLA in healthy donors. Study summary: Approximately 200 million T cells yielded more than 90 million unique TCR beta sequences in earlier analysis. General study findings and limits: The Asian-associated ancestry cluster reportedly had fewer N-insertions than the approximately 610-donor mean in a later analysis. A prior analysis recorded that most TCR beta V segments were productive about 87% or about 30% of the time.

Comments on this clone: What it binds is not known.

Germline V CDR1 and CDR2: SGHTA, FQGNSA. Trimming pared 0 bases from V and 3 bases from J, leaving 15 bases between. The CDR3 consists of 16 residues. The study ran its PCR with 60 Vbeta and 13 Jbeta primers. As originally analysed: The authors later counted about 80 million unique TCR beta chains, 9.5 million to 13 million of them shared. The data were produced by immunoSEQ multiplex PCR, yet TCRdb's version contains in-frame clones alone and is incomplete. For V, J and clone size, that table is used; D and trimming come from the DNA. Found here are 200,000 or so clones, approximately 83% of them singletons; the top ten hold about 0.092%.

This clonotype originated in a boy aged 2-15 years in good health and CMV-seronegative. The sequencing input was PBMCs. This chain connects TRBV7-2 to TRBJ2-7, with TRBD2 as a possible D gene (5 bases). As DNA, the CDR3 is TGTGCCAGCAGCTTAGCGACGGGATCCTTTATCTACGAGCAGTACTTC. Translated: CASSLATGSFIYEQYF.